This is a list of T cell receptor beta chains from one sample in a study of cytomegalovirus exposure and HLA in healthy donors. The assay was immunoSEQ multiplex PCR, and TCRdb's table has in-frame clones only and misses some. The table lists around 64,000 clones, around 70% of them singletons. Sequenced material: PBMCs. Receptors were obtained from a woman in her twenties or thirties in good health and CMV-seropositive. The CDR3 runs from the conserved cysteine through the conserved F or W. A D gene is named only where the DNA matches it firmly. Only some rows state a clone size, as once, few, many or a class for expanded clones.

j_call: TRBJ2-5; d_call: TRBD2; clone_size: .; v_call: TRBV7-2; cdr3_aa: CASSPTLAGGGETQYF; cdr3_nt: TGTGCCAGCAGCCCTACGCTAGCGGGTGGAGGAGAGACCCAGTACTTC
j_call: TRBJ1-2; d_call: TRBD1; clone_size: .; v_call: TRBV6-1; cdr3_aa: CASSFDRGRGYTF; cdr3_nt: TGTGCCAGCAGCTTCGACAGGGGGCGAGGCTACACCTTC
j_call: TRBJ1-1; d_call: TRBD1; clone_size: once; v_call: TRBV27; cdr3_aa: CASRIGTGLFTEAFF; cdr3_nt: TGTGCCAGCAGAATAGGGACAGGGCTATTCACTGAAGCTTTCTTT
j_call: TRBJ1-1; d_call: TRBD1; clone_size: .; v_call: TRBV7-8; cdr3_aa: CASSSRQGKNTEAFF; cdr3_nt: TGTGCCAGCAGCTCCCGACAGGGGAAGAACACTGAAGCTTTCTTT
j_call: TRBJ2-1; d_call: TRBD2; clone_size: .; v_call: TRBV4-2; cdr3_aa: CASSRNSGRSYNEQFF; cdr3_nt: TGTGCCAGCAGCCGAAATAGCGGGAGGTCCTACAATGAGCAGTTCTTC
j_call: TRBJ2-1; d_call: .; clone_size: .; v_call: TRBV2; cdr3_aa: CASSEGEAGEQFF; cdr3_nt: TGTGCCAGCAGTGAAGGGGAGGCGGGTGAGCAGTTCTTC
j_call: TRBJ1-1; d_call: .; clone_size: .; v_call: TRBV27; cdr3_aa: CARGVANTEAFF; cdr3_nt: TGTGCCCGGGGGGTTGCGAACACTGAAGCTTTCTTT
j_call: TRBJ1-1; d_call: .; clone_size: .; v_call: TRBV30; cdr3_aa: CAWSVSGGRTEAFF; cdr3_nt: TGTGCCTGGAGTGTTTCCGGGGGAAGGACTGAAGCTTTCTTT
j_call: TRBJ2-7; d_call: TRBD2; clone_size: .; v_call: TRBV5-1; cdr3_aa: CASSLPGLAGGHVYF; cdr3_nt: TGCGCCAGCAGCCTGCCGGGACTAGCGGGAGGGCACGTGTACTTC
j_call: TRBJ2-3; d_call: .; clone_size: .; v_call: TRBV28; cdr3_aa: CASSYPRSDTQYF; cdr3_nt: TGTGCCAGCAGTTATCCTAGGTCAGATACGCAGTATTTT
j_call: TRBJ1-1; d_call: .; clone_size: .; v_call: TRBV9; cdr3_aa: CASSVTGITEAFF; cdr3_nt: TGTGCCAGCAGCGTTACAGGGATCACTGAAGCTTTCTTT
j_call: TRBJ2-7; d_call: .; clone_size: .; v_call: TRBV5-4; cdr3_aa: CATQWGVDYEQYF; cdr3_nt: TGTGCCACCCAATGGGGGGTAGACTACGAGCAGTACTTC
j_call: TRBJ1-5; d_call: .; clone_size: .; v_call: TRBV18; cdr3_aa: CASSRGWDQPQHF; cdr3_nt: TGTGCCAGCTCAAGGGGCTGGGATCAGCCCCAGCATTTT
j_call: TRBJ2-4; d_call: .; clone_size: .; v_call: TRBV4-2; cdr3_aa: CASSQDTGSENIQYF; cdr3_nt: TGTGCCAGCAGCCAAGACACGGGAAGCGAAAACATTCAGTACTTC
j_call: TRBJ1-5; d_call: TRBD1; clone_size: .; v_call: TRBV6-1; cdr3_aa: CASSRDRGHF; cdr3_nt: TGTGCCAGCAGCCGGGACAGGGGGCATTTT
j_call: TRBJ2-3; d_call: .; clone_size: .; v_call: TRBV29-1; cdr3_aa: CSVFSVDTQYF; cdr3_nt: TGCAGCGTTTTTTCGGTGGATACGCAGTATTTT
j_call: TRBJ2-1; d_call: .; clone_size: .; v_call: TRBV6-5; cdr3_aa: CASRFSGTSYNEQFF; cdr3_nt: TGTGCCAGCAGATTTAGCGGAACCTCCTACAATGAGCAGTTCTTC
j_call: TRBJ1-5; d_call: .; clone_size: .; v_call: TRBV6-1; cdr3_aa: CASGWQGGQPQHF; cdr3_nt: TGTGCCAGCGGATGGCAGGGAGGGCAGCCCCAGCATTTT
j_call: TRBJ1-1; d_call: .; clone_size: .; v_call: TRBV18; cdr3_aa: CASSPSSSTEAFF; cdr3_nt: TGTGCCAGCTCACCTTCTTCAAGCACCGAAGCTTTCTTT
j_call: TRBJ2-7; d_call: TRBD2; clone_size: .; v_call: TRBV28; cdr3_aa: CASSPHPPGLATLSQYF; cdr3_nt: TGTGCCAGCAGTCCGCATCCACCAGGACTAGCCACACTTTCGCAGTACTTC
j_call: TRBJ2-5; d_call: TRBD1; clone_size: .; v_call: TRBV19; cdr3_aa: CASSRDRGETQYF; cdr3_nt: TGTGCCAGTAGCAGGGACAGGGGGGAGACCCAGTACTTC
j_call: TRBJ1-3; d_call: .; clone_size: .; v_call: TRBV2; cdr3_aa: CASRTGSNSGNTIYF; cdr3_nt: TGTGCCAGCAGGACTGGGTCTAACTCTGGAAACACCATATATTTT
j_call: TRBJ2-7; d_call: TRBD2; clone_size: .; v_call: TRBV11-2; cdr3_aa: CASSYFVGGSQYEQYF; cdr3_nt: TGTGCCAGCAGTTATTTCGTAGGCGGGAGTCAGTACGAGCAGTACTTC
j_call: TRBJ2-7; d_call: .; clone_size: .; v_call: TRBV6-6; cdr3_aa: CASSAGNRYEQYF; cdr3_nt: TGTGCCAGCAGCGCAGGGAACCGCTACGAGCAGTACTTC
j_call: TRBJ2-1; d_call: .; clone_size: .; v_call: TRBV21-1; cdr3_aa: CASLDIAYNEQFF; cdr3_nt: TGTGCCAGCCTGGACATAGCCTACAATGAGCAGTTCTTC
j_call: TRBJ1-5; d_call: .; clone_size: .; v_call: TRBV27; cdr3_aa: CASRDGYSNQPQHF; cdr3_nt: TGTGCCAGTAGAGACGGGTATAGCAATCAGCCCCAGCATTTT
j_call: TRBJ2-1; d_call: .; clone_size: .; v_call: TRBV14; cdr3_aa: CASSDYGAYNEQFF; cdr3_nt: TGTGCCAGCAGCGATTATGGAGCCTACAATGAGCAGTTCTTC
j_call: TRBJ1-2; d_call: .; clone_size: once; v_call: TRBV15; cdr3_aa: CATSRAGEGVGGYTF; cdr3_nt: TGTGCCACCAGCAGAGCAGGAGAAGGGGTTGGTGGCTACACCTTC